What follows are 14 T cell receptor beta chains derived from one specimen sequenced in a study of T-cell memory formation after mild COVID-19. TCRdb itself ran the 5' RACE reads through MiXCR, one entry per CDR3 protein. Of fewer than 450,000 distinct CDR3 sequences listed, roughly 21% were seen once; the top ten hold under 15%. Sequencing input: PBMCs or a T cell subset sorted from them (not recorded which). These receptors originate from an adult woman who had mild COVID-19 (a few samples of this study predate the infection). Cell type and time point are not known.

This clonotype was observed a few times. The chain has TRBV24-1 and TRBJ2-1; unclear D gene. The germline gives CDR1 KGHDR, CDR2 SFDVKD. V lost 4 bases and J 0 bases, leaving 6 bases between the germline ends. There are 14 residues in the CDR3. DNA of the CDR3: TGTGCCACCAGTGACATAAGCTCCTACAATGAGCAGTTCTTC. Protein product: CATSDISSYNEQFF.

The chain employs TRBV7-2 and TRBJ2-3; TRBD2 agrees at 7 bases. Looked up from germline, CDR1 is SGHTA and CDR2 is FQGNSA. The length of the CDR3 is 16 residues. Losses at the gene ends were 5 bases for V and 0 bases for J; bases not matched to a gene: 8. CDR3 DNA sequence: TGTGCCAGCAGCATAAGCGGGGCCGGCAGCACAGATACGCAGTATTTT. Protein: CASSISGAGSTDTQYF.

J is TRBJ2-7 and V is TRBV7-6, with D possibly being TRBD2 (5 bases). The V gene lost 5 bases and the J gene lost 6 bases, with 17 bases spanning the gap. Germline CDR1 and CDR2: SGHVS and FNYEAQ. This CDR3 comprises 14 residues. The CDR3, as DNA: TGTGCCAGCAGCAAAGCGGAATACAGCGGCGAGCAGTACTTC. This codes for CASSKAEYSGEQYF.

The chain couples TRBV7-9 to TRBJ2-3, with D maybe TRBD1 (6 bases). The CDR3 totals 14 residues. In germline, CDR1 is SEHNR, CDR2 FQNEAQ (reference sequence). Trimming pared 6 bases from V and 2 bases from J, leaving 12 bases between. In DNA, the CDR3 is TGTGCCAGCAGACGTATGGGGGCCACAGATACGCAGTATTTT. It codes for CASRRMGATDTQYF.

This clonotype was seen a handful of times. This chain connects TRBV7-6 to TRBJ1-4; D is unresolved. The CDR3 is made up of 14 amino acids. The germline CDR1 and CDR2 sequences are SGHVS and FNYEAQ. V was trimmed by 6 bases and J by 3 bases, leaving 11 bases between them. The CDR3 region is CASSDVAPNEKLFF. In DNA form, the CDR3 reads TGTGCCAGCAGTGACGTGGCCCCTAATGAAAAACTGTTTTTT.

This clonotype has more than one count but fewer than ten. The rearrangement uses TRBV12-3 or TRBV12-4 and TRBJ2-6, with TRBD1 as a possible D gene (7 bases). The V gene lost 8 bases and the J gene lost 10 bases, with 21 bases spanning the gap. The CDR3 consists of 15 residues. The CDR3 region has the DNA TGTGCCAGCCGTGGGGGGACAGCGCTGGGGAACGTCCTGACTTTC. Protein sequence: CASRGGTALGNVLTF.

The V gene is TRBV7-6, the J gene TRBJ2-7; D is undetermined. The CDR3 length is 13 residues. Germline loops: CDR1 SGHVS, CDR2 FNYEAQ. Trimming took 8 bases from V and 6 from J, leaving 17 bases between them. CDR3 DNA sequence: TGTGCCAGCGCGGCGACCCCTCCGGGCGAGCAGTACTTC. This encodes CASAATPPGEQYF.

The rearrangement uses TRBV6-4 and TRBJ1-2; D gene uncertain. The CDR3 runs to 16 residues. Germline V gives CDR1 MRHNA, CDR2 SNTAGT. Trimming took off 0 bases at V and 0 bases at J, with 11 bases between the two ends. The CDR3 nucleotides read TGTGCCAGCAGTGACTCGTTTGGAACGGCTAACTATGGCTACACCTTC. It encodes CASSDSFGTANYGYTF.

The chain joins TRBV11-1 to TRBJ2-1; 8 nucleotides line up with TRBD2. This CDR3 contains 15 residues. Germline CDR1 and CDR2: SGHAT and FQDESV (reference sequence). V lost 2 bases to trimming and J lost 9 bases; unmatched junction nucleotides: 9. Here the CDR3 reads CASSLTSGRGSEQFF. CDR3 in DNA: TGTGCCAGCAGCTTAACGAGCGGGAGAGGGAGTGAGCAGTTCTTC.

The CDR3 protein is CASSSSIAGNYGYTF. The CDR3 DNA sequence: TGCGCCAGCAGCTCCAGTATAGCGGGGAACTATGGCTACACCTTC. The chain recombines TRBV4-1 with TRBJ1-2; D is unclear. The CDR3 length is 15 residues. The germline V gene encodes CDR1 MGHRA and CDR2 YSYEKL. Deletions cut 5 bases from V and 2 bases from J, with 15 bases between.

This clonotype came up a few times. The J gene is TRBJ2-7, the V gene TRBV20-1; D could derive from TRBD1 or TRBD2 (6 bases each). Germline CDR1 is DFQATT and CDR2 is SNEGSKA (reference sequence). V was cut by 7 bases and J by 3 bases, with 28 bases left in between. The CDR3 is 17 residues long. The DNA for the CDR3 is TGCAGTGTTGAGAGAGGTCCGGGACACGGAGGGAGCTACGAGCAGTACTTC. It yields the protein CSVERGPGHGGSYEQYF.

The chain carries TRBV27 and TRBJ2-7; 7 nucleotides agree with TRBD1. Germline CDR1 is MNHEY and CDR2 is SMNVEV (reference sequence). The CDR3 is 15 residues long. V dropped 6 bases and J dropped 6; count of bases not matched to a gene: 14. CDR3 sequence: CASSPWGTGESEQYF. In nucleotides, the CDR3 is TGTGCCAGCAGCCCTTGGGGTACAGGGGAGAGCGAGCAGTACTTC.

This clonotype has ten or more counts. The chain is built from TRBV5-1 and TRBJ2-7, with D perhaps given as TRBD1 or TRBD2 (6 bases each). The CDR3 spans 17 residues. V lost 4 bases, J lost 1 base, and 21 bases lay in between. Germline CDR1 is SGHRS and CDR2 is YFSETQ. CDR3 DNA: TGCGCCAGCAGCGCCGGGGGCCAGTACAGCGCATCCTACGAGCAGTACTTC. Translation: CASSAGGQYSASYEQYF.

The CDR3 DNA sequence: TGTGCTAGTGGTTTGTCGACGGGATGGGGCGCACACACCGGGGAGCTGTTTTTT. This gives the protein CASGLSTGWGAHTGELFF. The chain employs TRBV12-5 and TRBJ2-2; D could derive from TRBD1 or TRBD2 (5 bases each). CDR1 and CDR2 from the germline V gene are LGHNT and FRNRAP. CDR3 length: 18 residues. V was clipped by 2 bases and J by 3 bases, with 19 bases between them. The full variable domain, completed using reference TRBV12-5 and TRBJ2-2, is DARVTQTPRHKVTEMGQEVTMRCQPILGHNTVFWYRQTMMQGLELLAYFRNRAPLDDSGMPKDRFSAEMPDATLATLKIQPSEPRDSAVYFCASGLSTGWGAHTGELFFGEGSRLTVL.